Following are 23 T cell receptor beta chains from one sample sequenced in a study of T-cell reconstitution after alpha-beta-depleted transplantation in children. Preparing the TCRbeta library involved the use of unique molecular identifiers. TCRdb ran MiXCR on the PCR reads and lists one entry per CDR3 protein. This sample has more than 500,000 distinct CDR3 sequences; roughly an eighth occur once, and the top ten carry 13% to 15%. Here the sequenced sample was PBMCs, mostly from graft donor cells, taken 180 days after TCRalphabeta/CD19-depleted stem cell transplant. These receptors came from a female patient aged 2-10 years who had a stem cell transplant for aplastic anemia, so the T cells may come from the graft donor.

The genes are TRBV18 and TRBJ1-2; weak D call: TRBD1 (5 bases). Per germline, CDR1 KGHSH and CDR2 LQKENI. The germline V and J ends were trimmed by 2 bases and 1 base, with 14 bases remaining between them. The CDR3 is 16 amino acids. The CDR3 region has the DNA TGTGCCAGCTCACCAGGGGCAGGACTGATTAACTATGGCTACACCTTC. Amino acids: CASSPGAGLINYGYTF.

The rearrangement links TRBV7-2 to TRBJ2-3; 7 nucleotides line up with TRBD2. Trimming at V came to 5 bases and at J to 2 bases, leaving 10 bases not matched to a gene. The germline V gene encodes CDR1 SGHTA and CDR2 FQGNSA. The CDR3 sequence is 16 residues long. The CDR3 protein is CASSLDLAANTDTQYF. The CDR3 DNA reads TGTGCCAGCAGCCTAGACCTAGCGGCAAACACAGATACGCAGTATTTT.

As concerns this clonotype: This CDR3 fails to terminate in the conserved phenylalanine or tryptophan, so it likely reflects a read error. This sequence joins TRBV25-1 and TRBJ2-1; no clear D gene. Germline CDR1 is MGHDK and CDR2 is SYGVNS. Trimming took off 4 bases at V and 5 bases at J, with 12 bases between the two ends. CDR3 length equals 14 residues. The CDR3 DNA reads as TGTGCCAGCAGTGTACTCCTAACAAACAATGAGCAGTTCTTG. Protein product: CASSVLLTNNEQFL.

This chain connects TRBV28 to TRBJ2-7; the D gene is possibly TRBD1 (7 bases). This CDR3 is 14 amino acids long. Trimming shortened V by 8 bases and J by 0 bases, and 14 bases separated the two germline ends. Germline V gene data show CDR1 as MDHEN and CDR2 as SYDVKM. The CDR3 here is CASGLQGFSYEQYF. DNA of the CDR3: TGTGCCAGCGGACTACAGGGGTTCTCCTACGAGCAGTACTTC.

The chain links TRBV29-1 to TRBJ2-5, with 8 bases identical to TRBD2. V gave up 1 base and J gave up 2 bases; unmatched junction bases: 9. Germline values: CDR1 SQVTM, CDR2 ANQGSEA. This CDR3 region has 16 residues. The CDR3 is CSVEVASGRYQETQYF. For the CDR3, the DNA is TGCAGCGTTGAAGTTGCCAGCGGGAGATATCAAGAGACCCAGTACTTC.

Ten or more counts support this clonotype. The chain couples TRBV5-1 to TRBJ2-1; 8 positions agree with TRBD2. The CDR3 runs to 17 residues. The germline gives CDR1 SGHRS, CDR2 YFSETQ. V shed 2 bases and J 9 bases; nucleotides not matched to a gene: 16. The CDR3 DNA follows: TGCGCCAGCAGCTTTCCCCGGGGGGGCGCGCCCCGGGGTGAGCAGTTCTTC. Translated: CASSFPRGGAPRGEQFF.

This clonotype was seen many times. V and J are TRBV15 and TRBJ2-7; 10 bases line up with TRBD2. Germline V CDR1 and CDR2: LNHNV, YYDKDF (reference sequence). Unmatched junction bases numbered 6, after V lost 4 bases and J lost 6 bases. This CDR3 has 14 amino acids. In DNA form, the CDR3 reads TGTGCCACCAGCATAGCGGGAGGTGTCGGCGAGCAGTACGTC. This translates into CATSIAGGVGEQYV.

This clonotype has more than one count but fewer than ten. Here the CDR3 reads CSARDSATYNEQFF. The CDR3 DNA follows: TGCAGTGCTAGGGATAGCGCGACCTACAATGAGCAGTTCTTC. V is TRBV20-1 and J is TRBJ2-1; the D gene is possibly TRBD2 (5 bases). The CDR3 loop spans 14 amino acids. Trimming stripped 3 bases from V and 2 bases from J, with 11 bases between. CDR1 DFQATT and CDR2 SNEGSKA come from the germline V gene (reference sequence).

The chain links TRBV29-1 to TRBJ1-1; TRBD1 aligns across 7 bases. V dropped 4 bases and J dropped 6; count of bases not matched to a gene: 5. Germline V gives CDR1 SQVTM, CDR2 ANQGSEA. The CDR3 is 12 residues long. CDR3 loop: CSVVWDRPEAFF. In nucleotides, the CDR3 is TGCAGCGTTGTCTGGGACAGACCTGAAGCTTTCTTT.

The chain joins TRBV19 to TRBJ2-1; 7 bases line up with TRBD2. The CDR3 runs to 17 residues. Germline CDR1 is LNHDA and CDR2 is SQIVND (reference sequence). V lost 5 bases to trimming and J lost 0 bases; unmatched junction nucleotides: 10. The CDR3 reads CASSFQRLANSYNEQFF. The CDR3 DNA reads as TGTGCCAGTAGTTTCCAAAGACTAGCCAACTCCTACAATGAGCAGTTCTTC.

This clonotype was counted at least ten times. The chain is built from TRBV7-2 and TRBJ1-5; D is undetermined. CDR1 is SGHTA and CDR2 is FQGNSA in the germline V gene. The CDR3 length is 14 residues. Trimming stripped 3 bases from V and 2 bases from J, with 8 bases between. The CDR3 region has the DNA TGTGCCAGCAGCTTTGGGAGGGGCAATCAGCCCCAGCATTTT. Its translation is CASSFGRGNQPQHF.

In this sample, this clonotype turned up many times. This rearrangement joins TRBV5-8 to TRBJ2-1; 7 positions agree with TRBD1. The germline gives CDR1 SGHTS, CDR2 YDEGEE. The CDR3 totals 15 residues. Trimming cost V 0 bases and J 7 bases; bases outside gene matches: 7. The CDR3 DNA follows: TGTGCCAGCAGCTTGGGAGACAGGGTAGGGAATGAGCAGTTCTTC. Translated, it gives CASSLGDRVGNEQFF. Together with reference TRBV5-8 and TRBJ2-1, the CDR3 gives the full variable domain: EAGVTQSPTHLIKTRGQQATLRCSPISGHTSVYWYQQALGLGLQFLLWYDEGEERNRGNFPPRFSGRQFPNYSSELNVNALELEDSALYLCASSLGDRVGNEQFFGPGTRLTVL.

Comments on this clonotype: This may be a read error: a much more frequent sequence differs by one nucleotide. In DNA, the CDR3 is TGCGCCAGCAGCTCCGGGACTAGCGGTAACAATAAGCAGTTCTTC. This codes for CASSSGTSGNNKQFF. The chain uses TRBV10-1 and TRBJ2-1, with 11 bases that match TRBD2. The CDR3 length is 15 residues. The V gene's germline CDR1 is WNHNN and CDR2 SYGVQD (reference sequence).

This clonotype was seen a handful of times. The chain is built from TRBV29-1 and TRBJ1-1, with a possible D match to TRBD1 (6 bases). In germline, CDR1 is SQVTM, CDR2 ANQGSEA. This CDR3 comprises 15 residues. V lost 4 bases, J lost 0 bases, and 15 bases lay in between. In nucleotides, the CDR3 is TGCAGCGTTGGGGGAAAGGACAGTATGAACACTGAAGCTTTCTTT. As protein: CSVGGKDSMNTEAFF.

The chain has TRBV15 and TRBJ1-2; tentative D call: TRBD1 (5 bases). This CDR3 comprises 14 residues. The germline CDR1 and CDR2 sequences are LNHNV and YYDKDF (reference sequence). Trimming left V 6 bases short and J 0 bases short, with 11 bases between. The CDR3 bases are TGTGCCACCAGGTCGACAGACACTAACTATGGCTACACCTTC. Residues: CATRSTDTNYGYTF.

This clonotype was found a few times. This rearrangement joins TRBV9 to TRBJ2-5, with 9 bases fitting TRBD2. Germline V gene lookup returns CDR1 SGDLS and CDR2 YYNGEE. The CDR3 is 16 amino acids. J lost 5 bases, V lost 0 bases, and 8 bases had no gene match. This CDR3 reads CASSVAEGREGETQYF. Here the CDR3 DNA reads TGTGCCAGCAGCGTAGCGGAGGGGCGGGAGGGTGAGACCCAGTACTTC.

A word on this clonotype: The conserved phenylalanine or tryptophan normally closing the CDR3 is absent here, so this likely arose from a read error. The V gene is TRBV3-1, the J gene TRBJ2-3; TRBD2 matches at 10 bases. V was pared by 0 bases and J by 3 bases, with 9 bases of the junction left unmatched. Germline V gene data show CDR1 as LGHDT and CDR2 as YNNKEL (reference sequence). This CDR3 has 18 amino acids. CDR3 in amino acids: CASSQDVSSGRETDTQYS. The CDR3 nucleotides are TGTGCCAGCAGCCAAGATGTCTCAAGCGGGAGGGAGACAGATACGCAGTATTCT.

This clonotype was counted a few times. The chain uses TRBV11-2 and TRBJ2-5, with 13 bases identical to TRBD2. With 1 base clipped from V and 2 bases from J, the junction kept 4 bases outside the gene matches. Germline V gene lookup returns CDR1 SGHAT and CDR2 FQNNGV. This CDR3 spans 17 amino acids. CDR3 amino acids: CASSLVGTSGKQETQYF. The CDR3 nucleotides read TGTGCCAGCAGCTTAGTTGGGACTAGCGGGAAACAAGAGACCCAGTACTTC. The full variable domain, rest sourced from reference TRBV11-2 and TRBJ2-5, is EAGVAQSPRYKIIEKRQSVAFWCNPISGHATLYWYQQILGQGPKLLIQFQNNGVVDDSQLPKDRFSAERLKGVDSTLKIQPAKLEDSAVYLCASSLVGTSGKQETQYFGPGTRLLVL.

This clonotype was detected a few times. The chain is built from TRBV11-2 and TRBJ2-5, with TRBD2 identical over 12 bases. V was pared by 6 bases and J by 0 bases, with 17 bases of the junction left unmatched. CDR1 is SGHAT, CDR2 FQNNGV, per germline. The CDR3 has 20 residues. The CDR3 protein is CASRPQSWTSGKGDQETQYF. As DNA, the CDR3 is TGTGCCAGCAGGCCCCAAAGTTGGACTAGCGGGAAGGGAGACCAAGAGACCCAGTACTTC.

This clonotype was counted between two and nine times. The CDR3 is CASSSRSGSEPDEQYV. As DNA, the CDR3 is TGTGCCAGCAGCTCCCGTTCTGGTAGCGAACCTGACGAGCAGTACGTC. This rearrangement joins TRBV7-9 to TRBJ2-7; tentatively, D is TRBD2 (5 bases). Looked up from germline, CDR1 is SEHNR and CDR2 is FQNEAQ (reference sequence). The CDR3 runs to 16 residues. V lost 4 bases to trimming and J lost 5 bases, with 21 bases between them.

V gene TRBV6-5 combines with J gene TRBJ2-7; D is possibly TRBD1 (5 bases). Germline V gene lookup returns CDR1 MNHEY and CDR2 SVGAGI. This CDR3 contains 14 residues. Trimming shortened V by 1 base and J by 5 bases, and 12 bases separated the two germline ends. This CDR3 reads CASSYFDSPHEQYF. CDR3 in DNA: TGTGCCAGCAGTTACTTTGACAGTCCCCACGAGCAGTACTTC.

The V gene is TRBV10-2, the J gene TRBJ1-2; 7 bases are a match to TRBD1. The length of the CDR3 is 15 residues. With V trimmed by 7 bases and J by 5 bases, 13 bases remained unmatched. The germline V gene encodes CDR1 WSHSY and CDR2 SAAADI. The CDR3 region is CASKRDSVSEYGYTF. The CDR3 bases are TGCGCCAGCAAGCGGGACAGTGTCTCGGAGTATGGCTACACCTTC.

This clonotype was seen a handful of times. DNA for the CDR3: TGCAGTGCTAGAAGGTTTATGGCCGGGGAGCTGTTTTTT. It specifies CSARRFMAGELFF. The V and J genes are TRBV20-1 and TRBJ2-2, with D hard to call. The CDR3 has 13 amino acids. Trimming took off 2 bases at V and 6 bases at J, with 10 bases between the two ends. Germline V CDR1 and CDR2: DFQATT, SNEGSKA (reference sequence).